The clone carrying this T cell receptor beta chain was detected many times. The data stem from a study of blood T cell repertoires in COVID-19. Some clones are missing from TCRdb's copy, which holds only in-frame ones; the method was immunoSEQ multiplex PCR. The top ten hold roughly 2.9% of the sample, which has 250,000 to 400,000 clones, about 90% seen once. V was pared by 6 bases and J by 3 bases, with 2 bases of the junction left unmatched. The length of the CDR3 is 13 residues. CDR1 ENHRY and CDR2 SYGVKD come from the germline V gene. The J gene is TRBJ1-5, the V gene TRBV10-3; 7 positions agree with TRBD1. The sequence was obtained from a woman aged 25 to 39 with COVID-19, enrolled during active disease. Sequenced material: peripheral blood. In DNA form, the CDR3 reads TGTGCCATCAGGGGGACAGACAATCAGCCCCAGCATTTT. Protein sequence: CAIRGTDNQPQHF.